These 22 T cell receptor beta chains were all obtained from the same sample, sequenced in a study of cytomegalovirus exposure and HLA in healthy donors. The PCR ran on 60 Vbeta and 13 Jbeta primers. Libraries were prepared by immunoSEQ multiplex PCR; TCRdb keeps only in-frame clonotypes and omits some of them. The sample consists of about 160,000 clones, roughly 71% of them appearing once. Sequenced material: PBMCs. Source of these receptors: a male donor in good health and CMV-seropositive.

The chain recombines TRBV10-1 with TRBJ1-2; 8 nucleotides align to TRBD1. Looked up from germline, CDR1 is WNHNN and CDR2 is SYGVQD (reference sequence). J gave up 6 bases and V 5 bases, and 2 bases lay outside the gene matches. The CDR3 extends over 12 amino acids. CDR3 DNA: TGCGCCAGCAGTCGGACAGGGAATGGCTACACCTTC. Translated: CASSRTGNGYTF.

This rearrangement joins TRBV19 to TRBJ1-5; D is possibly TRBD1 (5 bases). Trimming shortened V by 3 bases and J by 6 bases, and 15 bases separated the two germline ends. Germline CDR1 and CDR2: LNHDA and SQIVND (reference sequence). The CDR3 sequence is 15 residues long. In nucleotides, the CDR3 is TGTGCCAGTAGTATGAAGGTCAGGGTCCGTCAGCCCCAGCATTTT. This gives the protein CASSMKVRVRQPQHF.

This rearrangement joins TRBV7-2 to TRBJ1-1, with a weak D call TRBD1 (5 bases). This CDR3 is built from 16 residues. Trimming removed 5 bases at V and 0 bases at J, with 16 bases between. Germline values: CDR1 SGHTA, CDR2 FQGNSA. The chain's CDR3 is CASSRGGIQMNTEAFF. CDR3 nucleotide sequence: TGTGCCAGCAGCCGGGGGGGGATTCAAATGAACACTGAAGCTTTCTTT.

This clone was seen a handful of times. The CDR3 region has the DNA TGTGCCAGCAGTATACTAGCGGGGGCCACAGATACGCAGTATTTT. It yields the protein CASSILAGATDTQYF. The J gene is TRBJ2-3, the V gene TRBV6-4; TRBD2 matches at 11 bases. Germline lookup yields CDR1 MRHNA and CDR2 SNTAGT. After removal of 5 bases from V and 2 bases from J, the junction contained 3 bases not matched to a gene. This CDR3 spans 15 amino acids.

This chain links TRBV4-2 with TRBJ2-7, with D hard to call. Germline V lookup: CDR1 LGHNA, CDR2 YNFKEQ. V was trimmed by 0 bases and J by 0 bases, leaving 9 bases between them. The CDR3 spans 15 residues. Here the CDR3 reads CASSQDLDSSYEQYF. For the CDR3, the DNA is TGTGCCAGCAGCCAAGATCTTGACTCCTCCTACGAGCAGTACTTC.

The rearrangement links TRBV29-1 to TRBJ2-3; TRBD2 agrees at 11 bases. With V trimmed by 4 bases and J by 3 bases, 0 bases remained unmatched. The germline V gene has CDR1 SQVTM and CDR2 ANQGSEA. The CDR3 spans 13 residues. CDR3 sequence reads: CSVVAGGTDTQYF. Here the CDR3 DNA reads TGCAGCGTTGTAGCGGGGGGGACAGATACGCAGTATTTT.

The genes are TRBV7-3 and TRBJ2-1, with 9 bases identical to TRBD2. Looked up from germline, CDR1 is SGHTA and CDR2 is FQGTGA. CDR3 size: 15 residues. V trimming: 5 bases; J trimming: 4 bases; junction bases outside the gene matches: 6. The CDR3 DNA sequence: TGTGCCAGCAGCCCGAGCGGGGGGCAGTACAATGAGCAGTTCTTC. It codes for CASSPSGGQYNEQFF.

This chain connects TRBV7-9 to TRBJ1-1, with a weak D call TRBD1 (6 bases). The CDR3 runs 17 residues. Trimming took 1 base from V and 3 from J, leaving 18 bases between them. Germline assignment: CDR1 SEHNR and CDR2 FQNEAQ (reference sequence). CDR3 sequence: CASSLGTGFPEYTEAFF. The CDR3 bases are TGTGCCAGCAGCTTAGGCACAGGGTTTCCTGAGTACACTGAAGCTTTCTTT. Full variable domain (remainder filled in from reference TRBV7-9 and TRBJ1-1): DTGVSQNPRHKITKRGQNVTFRCDPISEHNRLYWYRQTLGQGPEFLTYFQNEAQLEKSRLLSDRFSAERPKGSFSTLEIQRTEQGDSAMYLCASSLGTGFPEYTEAFFGQGTRLTVV.

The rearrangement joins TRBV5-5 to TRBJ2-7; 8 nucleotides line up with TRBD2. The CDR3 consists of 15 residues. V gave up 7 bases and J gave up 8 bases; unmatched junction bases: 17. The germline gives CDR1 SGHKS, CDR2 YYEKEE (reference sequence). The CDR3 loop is CASAPEAGESYQQYF. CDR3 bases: TGTGCCAGCGCTCCCGAAGCGGGGGAATCTTACCAGCAGTACTTC.

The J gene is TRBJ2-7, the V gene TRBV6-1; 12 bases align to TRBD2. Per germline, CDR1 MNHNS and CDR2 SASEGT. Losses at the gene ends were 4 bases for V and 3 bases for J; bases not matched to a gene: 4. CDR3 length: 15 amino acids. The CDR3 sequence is CASSGSTSGGYEQYF. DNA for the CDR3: TGTGCCAGCAGTGGCTCGACTAGCGGGGGCTACGAGCAGTACTTC.

CDR3 amino acids: CASTRGGVGDTQYF. The CDR3 region has the DNA TGTGCCAGCACCCGGGGGGGGGTTGGGGATACGCAGTATTTT. The chain links TRBV6-5 to TRBJ2-3; 8 bases are shared with TRBD2. The CDR3 has 14 amino acids. V was clipped by 7 bases and J by 6 bases; unmatched bases: 9. Germline V lookup: CDR1 MNHEY, CDR2 SVGAGI.

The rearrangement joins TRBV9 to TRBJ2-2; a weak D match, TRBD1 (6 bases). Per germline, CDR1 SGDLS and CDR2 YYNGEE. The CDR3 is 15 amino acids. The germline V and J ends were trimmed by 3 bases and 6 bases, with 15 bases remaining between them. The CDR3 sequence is CASSARGALAGELFF. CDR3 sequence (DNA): TGTGCCAGCAGCGCCAGGGGAGCCTTGGCCGGGGAGCTGTTTTTT.

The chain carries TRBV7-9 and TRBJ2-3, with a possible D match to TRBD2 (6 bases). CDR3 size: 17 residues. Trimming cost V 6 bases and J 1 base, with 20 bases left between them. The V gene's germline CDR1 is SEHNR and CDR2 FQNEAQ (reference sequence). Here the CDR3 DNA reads TGTGCCAGCAGTCTTCTGGGACTTCCAAGTCGCACAGATACGCAGTATTTT. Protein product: CASSLLGLPSRTDTQYF.

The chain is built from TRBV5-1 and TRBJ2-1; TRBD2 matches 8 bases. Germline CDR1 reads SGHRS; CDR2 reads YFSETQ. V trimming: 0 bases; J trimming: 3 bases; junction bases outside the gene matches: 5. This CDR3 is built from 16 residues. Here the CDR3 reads CASSLAGLEYYNEQFF. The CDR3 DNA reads TGCGCCAGCAGCTTGGCGGGACTAGAGTACTACAATGAGCAGTTCTTC.

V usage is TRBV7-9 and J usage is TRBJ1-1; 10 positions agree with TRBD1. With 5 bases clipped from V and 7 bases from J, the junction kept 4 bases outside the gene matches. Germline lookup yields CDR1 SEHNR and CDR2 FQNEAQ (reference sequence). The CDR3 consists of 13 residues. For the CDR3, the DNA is TGTGCCAGCAGCCCGGGACAGGGGCTTGAAGCTTTCTTT. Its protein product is CASSPGQGLEAFF.

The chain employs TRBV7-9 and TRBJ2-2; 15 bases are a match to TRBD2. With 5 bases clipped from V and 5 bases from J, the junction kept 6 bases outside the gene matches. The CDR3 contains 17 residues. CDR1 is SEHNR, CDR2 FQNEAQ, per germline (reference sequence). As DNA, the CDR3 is TGTGCCAGCAGCCCTACCGGGACTAGCGGGGGGACCGGGGAGCTGTTTTTT. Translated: CASSPTGTSGGTGELFF. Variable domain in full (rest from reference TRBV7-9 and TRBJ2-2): DTGVSQNPRHKITKRGQNVTFRCDPISEHNRLYWYRQTLGQGPEFLTYFQNEAQLEKSRLLSDRFSAERPKGSFSTLEIQRTEQGDSAMYLCASSPTGTSGGTGELFFGEGSRLTVL.

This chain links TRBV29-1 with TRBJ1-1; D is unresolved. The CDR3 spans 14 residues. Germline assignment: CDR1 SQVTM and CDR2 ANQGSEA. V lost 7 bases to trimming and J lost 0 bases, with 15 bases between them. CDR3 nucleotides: TGCAGCGCCCTCGATCGGGGATTGAACACTGAAGCTTTCTTT. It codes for CSALDRGLNTEAFF.

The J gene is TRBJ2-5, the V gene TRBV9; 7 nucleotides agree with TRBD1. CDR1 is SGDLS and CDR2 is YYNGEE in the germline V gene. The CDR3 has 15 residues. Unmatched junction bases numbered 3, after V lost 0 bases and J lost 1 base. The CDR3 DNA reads TGTGCCAGCAGCGTAGAGGGACAGACCCAAGAGACCCAGTACTTC. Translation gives CASSVEGQTQETQYF.

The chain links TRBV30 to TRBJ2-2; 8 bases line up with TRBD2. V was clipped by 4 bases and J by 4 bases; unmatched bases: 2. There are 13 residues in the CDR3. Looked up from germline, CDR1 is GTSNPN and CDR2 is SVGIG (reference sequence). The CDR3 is CAWTGGRTGELFF. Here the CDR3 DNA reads TGTGCCTGGACGGGGGGGCGCACCGGGGAGCTGTTTTTT.

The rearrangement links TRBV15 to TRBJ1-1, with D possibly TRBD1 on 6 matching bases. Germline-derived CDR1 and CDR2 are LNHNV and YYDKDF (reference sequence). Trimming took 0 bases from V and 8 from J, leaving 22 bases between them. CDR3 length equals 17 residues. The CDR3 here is CATSRELGAGENKEAFF. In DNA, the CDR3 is TGTGCCACCAGCAGAGAATTGGGGGCAGGGGAGAATAAGGAAGCTTTCTTT.

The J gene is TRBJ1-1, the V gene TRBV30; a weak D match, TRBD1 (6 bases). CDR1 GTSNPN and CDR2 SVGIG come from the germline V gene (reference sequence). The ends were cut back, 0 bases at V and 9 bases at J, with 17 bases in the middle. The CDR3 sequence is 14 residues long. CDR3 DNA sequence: TGTGCCTGGAGTGTACGCAGGGGCGGGAGTAAAGCTTTCTTT. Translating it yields CAWSVRRGGSKAFF.

CDR3 loop: CAIQRGMSSYEQYF. CDR3 coding DNA: TGCGCCATCCAGCGGGGGATGAGCTCCTACGAGCAGTACTTC. The chain uses TRBV10-2 and TRBJ2-7, with TRBD2 identical over 8 bases. V lost 10 bases to trimming and J lost 0 bases; unmatched junction nucleotides: 8. The length of the CDR3 is 14 residues. Per germline, CDR1 WSHSY and CDR2 SAAADI.